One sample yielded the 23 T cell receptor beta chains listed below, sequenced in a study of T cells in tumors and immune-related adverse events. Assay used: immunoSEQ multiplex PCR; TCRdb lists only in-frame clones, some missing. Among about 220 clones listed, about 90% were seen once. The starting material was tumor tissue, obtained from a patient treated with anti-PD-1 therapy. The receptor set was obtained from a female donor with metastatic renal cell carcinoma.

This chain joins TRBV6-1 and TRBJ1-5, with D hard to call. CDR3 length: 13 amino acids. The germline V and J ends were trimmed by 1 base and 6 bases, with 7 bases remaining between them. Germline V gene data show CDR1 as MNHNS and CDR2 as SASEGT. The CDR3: CASSEVYSQPQHF. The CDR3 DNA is TGTGCCAGCAGTGAAGTATATAGTCAGCCCCAGCATTTT.

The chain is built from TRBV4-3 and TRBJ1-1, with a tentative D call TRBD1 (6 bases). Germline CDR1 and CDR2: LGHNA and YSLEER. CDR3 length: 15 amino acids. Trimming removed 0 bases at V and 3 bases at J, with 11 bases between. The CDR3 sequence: CASSQDLAGDTEAFF. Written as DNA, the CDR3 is TGCGCCAGCAGCCAAGATCTTGCAGGGGACACTGAAGCTTTCTTT.

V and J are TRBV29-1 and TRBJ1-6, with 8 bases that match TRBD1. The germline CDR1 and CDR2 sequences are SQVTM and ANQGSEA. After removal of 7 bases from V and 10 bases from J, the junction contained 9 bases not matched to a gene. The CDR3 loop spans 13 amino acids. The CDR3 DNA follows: TGCAGCGCACGGACAGGGAGGGAATCACCCCTCCACTTT. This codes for CSARTGRESPLHF.

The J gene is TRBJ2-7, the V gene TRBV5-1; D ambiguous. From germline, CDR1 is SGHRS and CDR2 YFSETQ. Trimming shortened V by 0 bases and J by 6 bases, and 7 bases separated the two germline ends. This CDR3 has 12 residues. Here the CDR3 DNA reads TGCGCCAGCAGCTTGGAATCGGGCGAGCAGTACTTC. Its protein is CASSLESGEQYF.

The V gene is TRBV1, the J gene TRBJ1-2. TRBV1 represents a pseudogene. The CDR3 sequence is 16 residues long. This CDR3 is CTSSNSCVRKTYGYTF. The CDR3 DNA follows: TGCACCAGCAGTAACTCCTGTGTGCGAAAGACCTATGGCTACACCTTC.

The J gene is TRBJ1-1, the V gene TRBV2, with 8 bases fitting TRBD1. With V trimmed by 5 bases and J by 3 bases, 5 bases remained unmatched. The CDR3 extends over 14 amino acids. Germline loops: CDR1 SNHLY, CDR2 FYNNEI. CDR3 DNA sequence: TGTGCCAGCAGTATGGAGACAGGGGACACTGAAGCTTTCTTT. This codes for CASSMETGDTEAFF. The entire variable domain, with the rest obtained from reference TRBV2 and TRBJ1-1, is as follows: EPEVTQTPSHQVTQMGQEVILRCVPISNHLYFYWYRQILGQKVEFLVSFYNNEISEKSEIFDDQFSVERPDGSNFTLKIRSTKLEDSAMYFCASSMETGDTEAFFGQGTRLTVV.

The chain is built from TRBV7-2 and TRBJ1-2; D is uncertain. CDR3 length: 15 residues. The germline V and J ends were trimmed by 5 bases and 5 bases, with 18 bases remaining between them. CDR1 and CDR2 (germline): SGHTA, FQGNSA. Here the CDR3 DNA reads TGTGCCAGCAGCCCCGGACGTGATGAAGGGTATGGCTACACCTTC. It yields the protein CASSPGRDEGYGYTF.

CDR3 DNA sequence: TGTGCCACCAGCAGGGACATGACAGGGATCGGCGGCTACACCTTC. Residues: CATSRDMTGIGGYTF. The chain carries TRBV15 and TRBJ1-2; 7 bases map to TRBD1. There are 15 residues in the CDR3. Per the germline V gene, CDR1 is LNHNV and CDR2 is YYDKDF (reference sequence). With 3 bases clipped from V and 8 bases from J, the junction kept 12 bases outside the gene matches.

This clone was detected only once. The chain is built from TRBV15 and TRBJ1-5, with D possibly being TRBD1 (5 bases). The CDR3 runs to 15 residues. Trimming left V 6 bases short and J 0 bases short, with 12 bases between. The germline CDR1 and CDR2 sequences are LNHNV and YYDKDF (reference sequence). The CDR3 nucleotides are TGTGCCACCAGTAGACAGCCGTATAGCAATCAGCCCCAGCATTTT. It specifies CATSRQPYSNQPQHF.

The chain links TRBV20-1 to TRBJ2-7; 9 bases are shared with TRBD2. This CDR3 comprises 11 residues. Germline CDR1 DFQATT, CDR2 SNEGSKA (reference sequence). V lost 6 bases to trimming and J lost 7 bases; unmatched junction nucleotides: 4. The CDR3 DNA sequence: TGCAGTGCCCAGCGGGAGGAGGAGCAGTACTTC. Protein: CSAQREEEQYF.

CDR3 sequence (DNA): TGTGCCAGCAGCCGTTACAATGAGCAGTTCTTC. It yields the protein CASSRYNEQFF. The chain joins TRBV5-4 to TRBJ2-1, with D unresolved. Between the trimmed V and J ends, which lost 4 bases and 4 bases, there was a span of 3 bases. This CDR3 comprises 11 residues. The germline V gene encodes CDR1 SGHNT and CDR2 YYREEE (reference sequence).

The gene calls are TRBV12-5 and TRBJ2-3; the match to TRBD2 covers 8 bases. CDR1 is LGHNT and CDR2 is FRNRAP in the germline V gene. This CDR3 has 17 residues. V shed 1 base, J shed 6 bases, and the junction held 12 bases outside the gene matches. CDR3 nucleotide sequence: TGTGCTAGTGGTTTGGCCCACGCAGCGGGGGAGGTGGATACGCAGTATTTT. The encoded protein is CASGLAHAAGEVDTQYF.

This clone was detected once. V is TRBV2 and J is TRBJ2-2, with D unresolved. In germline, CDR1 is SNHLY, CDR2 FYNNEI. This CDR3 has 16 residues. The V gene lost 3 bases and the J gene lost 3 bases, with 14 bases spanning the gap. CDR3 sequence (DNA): TGTGCCAGCAGTGAGGAAGCCAGAAGTCACACCGGGGAGCTGTTTTTT. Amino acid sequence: CASSEEARSHTGELFF. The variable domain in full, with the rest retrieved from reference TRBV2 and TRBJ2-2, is EPEVTQTPSHQVTQMGQEVILRCVPISNHLYFYWYRQILGQKVEFLVSFYNNEISEKSEIFDDQFSVERPDGSNFTLKIRSTKLEDSAMYFCASSEEARSHTGELFFGEGSRLTVL.

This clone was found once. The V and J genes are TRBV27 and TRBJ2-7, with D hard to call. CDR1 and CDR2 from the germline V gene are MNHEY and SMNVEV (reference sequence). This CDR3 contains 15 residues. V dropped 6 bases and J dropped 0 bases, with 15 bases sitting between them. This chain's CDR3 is CASRPGSASSYEQYF. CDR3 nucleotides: TGTGCCAGCAGGCCTGGGTCCGCAAGCTCCTACGAGCAGTACTTC.

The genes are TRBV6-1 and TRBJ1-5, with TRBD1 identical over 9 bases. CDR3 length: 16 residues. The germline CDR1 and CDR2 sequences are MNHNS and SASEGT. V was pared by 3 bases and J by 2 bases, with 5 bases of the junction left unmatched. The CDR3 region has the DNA TGTGCCAGCAGTGAGCGGACAGGGGCTCGCAATCAGCCCCAGCATTTT. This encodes CASSERTGARNQPQHF.

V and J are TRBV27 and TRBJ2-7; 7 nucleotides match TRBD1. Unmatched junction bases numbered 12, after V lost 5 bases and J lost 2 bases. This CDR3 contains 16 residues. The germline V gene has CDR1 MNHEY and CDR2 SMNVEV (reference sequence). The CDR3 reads CASSPRQGTRTYEQYF. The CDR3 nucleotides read TGTGCCAGCAGTCCCAGACAGGGAACAAGGACCTACGAGCAGTACTTC.

CDR3 DNA: TGTGCCAGCAGCCCTAGGGATCCAAACACTGAAGCTTTCTTT. Its translation: CASSPRDPNTEAFF. The chain has TRBV9 and TRBJ1-1; D uncertain. Germline CDR1 reads SGDLS; CDR2 reads YYNGEE. The germline V and J ends were trimmed by 4 bases and 2 bases, with 12 bases remaining between them. The CDR3 contains 14 residues.

The CDR3 nucleotides read TGCGCCAGCAGACTGGGACAGGGGAACACTGAAGCTTTCTTT. Translating it yields CASRLGQGNTEAFF. The V call is TRBV5-1, the J call TRBJ1-1; 9 nucleotides match TRBD1. CDR1 SGHRS and CDR2 YFSETQ come from the germline V gene. Germline trimming cut 5 bases from V and 1 base from J; bases unmatched to any gene: 3. This CDR3 is 14 amino acids long.

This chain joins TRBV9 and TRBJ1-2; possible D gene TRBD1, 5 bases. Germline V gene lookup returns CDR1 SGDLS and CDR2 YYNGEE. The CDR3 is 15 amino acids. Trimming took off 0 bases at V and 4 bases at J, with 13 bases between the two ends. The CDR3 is CASSVDAGYTYGYTF. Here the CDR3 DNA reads TGTGCCAGCAGCGTAGACGCAGGGTATACCTATGGCTACACCTTC.

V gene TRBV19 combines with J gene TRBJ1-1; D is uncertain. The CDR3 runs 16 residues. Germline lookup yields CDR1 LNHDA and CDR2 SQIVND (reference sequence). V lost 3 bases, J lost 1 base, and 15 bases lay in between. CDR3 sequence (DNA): TGTGCCAGTAGTATCCTCAGTGGCAGATCGAACACTGAAGCTTTCTTT. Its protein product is CASSILSGRSNTEAFF.

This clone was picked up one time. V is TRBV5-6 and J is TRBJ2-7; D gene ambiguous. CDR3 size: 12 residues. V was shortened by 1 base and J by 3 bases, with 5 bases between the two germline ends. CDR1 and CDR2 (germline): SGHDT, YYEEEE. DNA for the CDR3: TGTGCCAGCAGCTTGTTAGGCTACGAGCAGTACTTC. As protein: CASSLLGYEQYF.

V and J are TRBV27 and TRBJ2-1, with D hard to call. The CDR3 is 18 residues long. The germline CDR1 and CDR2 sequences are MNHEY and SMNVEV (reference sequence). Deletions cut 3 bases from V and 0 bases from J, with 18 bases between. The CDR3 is CASSFLGNSIDSYNEQFF. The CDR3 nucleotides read TGTGCCAGCAGTTTCCTCGGCAATAGCATAGACTCCTACAATGAGCAGTTCTTC.

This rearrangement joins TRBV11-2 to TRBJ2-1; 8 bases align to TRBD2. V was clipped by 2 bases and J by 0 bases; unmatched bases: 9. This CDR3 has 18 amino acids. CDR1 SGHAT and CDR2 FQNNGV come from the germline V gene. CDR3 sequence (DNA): TGTGCCAGCAGCTTATATAGCGGGGTACCAAGCTCCTACAATGAGCAGTTCTTC. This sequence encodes CASSLYSGVPSSYNEQFF.